This TCR beta chain is from a study of T cell responses to AZD1222 COVID-19 vaccine. Overall study: Doses given second, at about 4 or about 12 weeks, were pooled. Findings of the study overall: The study sampled repertoires only after the peak T cell response.

Only in-frame clones appear in the TCRdb table, and some are missing; sequencing was by immunoSEQ multiplex PCR. Seen here are about 140,000 clones, roughly 92% observed once, and the top ten hold around 1.8%. In the case of this clone: Antigen unknown.

Trimming took 4 bases from V and 6 from J, leaving 13 bases between them. This CDR3 comprises 14 residues. In germline, CDR1 is LNHDA, CDR2 SQIVND (reference sequence). The specimen was peripheral blood, collected on day 0 of AZD1222 vaccination. The origin of this receptor is an adult in good health. V and J are TRBV19 and TRBJ2-1; D may be TRBD2 (5 bases). CDR3 sequence reads: CASSTEGVPNEQFF. The CDR3 bases are TGTGCCAGTAGTACCGAGGGAGTCCCCAATGAGCAGTTCTTC. The complete variable domain, with remaining parts taken from reference TRBV19 and TRBJ2-1, reads DGGITQSPKYLFRKEGQNVTLSCEQNLNHDAMYWYRQDPGQGLRLIYYSQIVNDFQKGDIAEGYSVSREKKESFPLTVTSAQKNPTAFYLCASSTEGVPNEQFFGPGTRLTVL.